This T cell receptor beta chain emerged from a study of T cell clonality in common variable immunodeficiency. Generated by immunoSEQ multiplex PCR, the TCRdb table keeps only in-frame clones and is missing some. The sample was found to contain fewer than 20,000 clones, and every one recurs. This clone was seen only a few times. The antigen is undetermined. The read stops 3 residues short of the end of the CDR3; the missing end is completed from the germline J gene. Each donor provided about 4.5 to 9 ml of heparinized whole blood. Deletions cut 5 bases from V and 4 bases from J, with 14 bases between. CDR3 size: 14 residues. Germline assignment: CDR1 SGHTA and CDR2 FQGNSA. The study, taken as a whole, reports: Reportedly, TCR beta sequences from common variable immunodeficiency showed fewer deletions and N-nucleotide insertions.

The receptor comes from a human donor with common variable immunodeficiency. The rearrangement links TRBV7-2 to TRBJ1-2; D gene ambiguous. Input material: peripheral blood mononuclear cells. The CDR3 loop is CASSPRRPFYGYTF. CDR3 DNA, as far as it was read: TGTGCCAGCAGCCCACGGCGGCCGTTCTATGGC.